Listed below are T cell receptor beta chains from one sample, sequenced in a study of blood T cell repertoires in COVID-19. Method: immunoSEQ multiplex PCR; TCRdb's copy keeps in-frame clones and lacks some. The table includes fewer than 500,000 clones, approximately 90% detected once. The specimen was PBMCs or T cells enriched from blood (not recorded which). The receptors were gathered from a woman aged 18-29 years who had recovered from COVID-19. CDR3s include the opening cysteine and the closing phenylalanine or tryptophan. A D gene is named only where the DNA matches it firmly. A row's size may be missing; if present it is once, few, many or a size class.

size: NA; J: TRBJ1-1; V: TRBV28; length: 12; D: NA; DNA: TGTGCCAGCAGTTTAGGGGCAAAGGAAGCTTTCTTT; CDR3: CASSLGAKEAFF
size: NA; J: TRBJ1-2; V: TRBV6-5; length: 13; D: TRBD1; DNA: TGTGCCAGCATTGCAACAGGGGTCGGAGGCTACACCTTC; CDR3: CASIATGVGGYTF
size: NA; J: TRBJ1-5; V: TRBV19; length: 15; D: TRBD1; DNA: TGTGCCAGTAGCCTAGGACAGGGGGCGATTCAGCCCCAGCATTTT; CDR3: CASSLGQGAIQPQHF
size: NA; J: TRBJ1-1; V: TRBV30; length: 11; D: NA; DNA: TGTGCCTGGAGGGAGGCCCGGTCATCTTTCTTT; CDR3: CAWREARSSFF
size: NA; J: TRBJ2-5; V: TRBV6-5; length: 13; D: NA; DNA: TGTGCCAGCATAAAAGCGGGCGGGGAGACCCAGTACTTC; CDR3: CASIKAGGETQYF
size: NA; J: TRBJ1-3; V: TRBV6-5; length: 14; D: NA; DNA: TGTGCCAGCAGTAGTTCGGGTTCTGGAAACACCATATATTTT; CDR3: CASSSSGSGNTIYF
size: NA; J: TRBJ2-2; V: TRBV27; length: 15; D: TRBD1; DNA: TGTGCCAGCAGTTTTAAGGGACAGGGACCCGGGGAGCTGTTTTTT; CDR3: CASSFKGQGPGELFF
size: NA; J: TRBJ2-7; V: TRBV11-2; length: 14; D: NA; DNA: TGTGCCAGCAGCATGTTGGGGGGGCCCTACGAGCAGTACTTC; CDR3: CASSMLGGPYEQYF
size: NA; J: TRBJ2-5; V: TRBV29-1; length: 14; D: TRBD1; DNA: TGCAGCGGCTCACAGGGGGCTTACCAAGAGACCCAGTACTTC; CDR3: CSGSQGAYQETQYF
size: NA; J: TRBJ2-7; V: TRBV7-2; length: 16; D: TRBD1; DNA: TGTGCCAGCAGCGCCCCGGCAGCAGGGGGTCGCTACGAGCAGTACTTC; CDR3: CASSAPAAGGRYEQYF
size: NA; J: TRBJ1-2; V: TRBV19; length: 12; D: NA; DNA: TGTGCCAGTAGTTATGGAGCAGCTGGCTACACCTTC; CDR3: CASSYGAAGYTF
size: NA; J: TRBJ2-7; V: TRBV5-5; length: 13; D: NA; DNA: TGTGCCAGCAGCTTGGACAGGGCCTACGAGCAGTACTTC; CDR3: CASSLDRAYEQYF
size: NA; J: TRBJ1-1; V: TRBV2; length: 11; D: NA; DNA: TGTGCCAGCAGCCCCCAGGGTGAAGCTTTCTTT; CDR3: CASSPQGEAFF
size: NA; J: TRBJ1-2; V: TRBV11-2; length: 18; D: NA; DNA: TGTGCCAGCAGCCCTCGGGATTCCCTAGGAAAATGGCTATACGGCTACACCTTC; CDR3: CASSPRDSLGKWLYGYTF
size: few; J: TRBJ1-4; V: TRBV5-1; length: 14; D: NA; DNA: TGCGCCAGCAGCTTGGGGCAGTTTAATGAAAAACTGTTTTTT; CDR3: CASSLGQFNEKLFF
size: NA; J: TRBJ2-3; V: TRBV19; length: 14; D: NA; DNA: TGTGCCAGTAGTAAGGGCTGGGGCGCAGATACGCAGTATTTT; CDR3: CASSKGWGADTQYF
size: NA; J: TRBJ1-2; V: TRBV10-3; length: 13; D: TRBD1; DNA: TGTGCCATCACTACGGACAGGGTAAACGGCTACACCTTC; CDR3: CAITTDRVNGYTF
size: NA; J: TRBJ1-6; V: TRBV24-1; length: 11; D: NA; DNA: TGTGACAGGTTATCAAATTCACCCCTCCACTTT; CDR3: CDRLSNSPLHF
size: NA; J: TRBJ2-1; V: TRBV5-4; length: 14; D: NA; DNA: TGTGCCAGCAGCTTGGATGGGGGGTATGGTGAGCAGTTCTTC; CDR3: CASSLDGGYGEQFF
size: NA; J: TRBJ1-1; V: TRBV6-1; length: 15; D: NA; DNA: TGTGCCAGCAGTGAAGGGATCAGGGTCGACACTGAAGCTTTCTTT; CDR3: CASSEGIRVDTEAFF
size: NA; J: TRBJ2-7; V: TRBV5-6; length: 17; D: TRBD2; DNA: TGTGCCAGCAGCTTTTCGTGGACTAGCGGGCGCTCCTACGAGCAGTACTTC; CDR3: CASSFSWTSGRSYEQYF
size: NA; J: TRBJ2-7; V: TRBV9; length: 15; D: TRBD1; DNA: TGTGCCAGCAGCGAACAGACAGGGGTCCACTACGAGCAGTACTTC; CDR3: CASSEQTGVHYEQYF
size: NA; J: TRBJ1-2; V: TRBV5-1; length: 14; D: TRBD1; DNA: TGCGCCAGCAGCTCCATACCAGGGGGTCATGGCTACACCTTC; CDR3: CASSSIPGGHGYTF
size: NA; J: TRBJ1-5; V: TRBV5-6; length: 15; D: TRBD1; DNA: TGTGCCAGCAGCCACTCGGGACAGGGGTACCAGCCCCAGCATTTT; CDR3: CASSHSGQGYQPQHF
size: NA; J: TRBJ1-6; V: TRBV5-1; length: 15; D: NA; DNA: TGCGCCAGCAGCTTGATCGGCAGGGGTAATTCACCCCTCCACTTT; CDR3: CASSLIGRGNSPLHF
size: NA; J: TRBJ2-3; V: TRBV9; length: 15; D: NA; DNA: TGTGCCAGCAGCGTAGCTCGTCTTCCCGCAGATACGCAGTATTTT; CDR3: CASSVARLPADTQYF
size: NA; J: TRBJ2-7; V: TRBV6-5; length: 13; D: TRBD1; DNA: TGTGCCAGCACTCCCGGACAGGTGGAGCAGCAGTACTTC; CDR3: CASTPGQVEQQYF
size: NA; J: TRBJ2-7; V: TRBV6-5; length: 15; D: TRBD2; DNA: TGTGCCAGCAGATTTCTCGCGGGGGTTCCCTACGAGCAGTACTTC; CDR3: CASRFLAGVPYEQYF